The TCR beta chain described here comes from a study of cytomegalovirus exposure and HLA in healthy donors. Each donor was nominally healthy when sampled (though unrecorded immune exposures were likely). The length of the CDR3 is 11 residues. V was pared by 8 bases and J by 5 bases, with 0 bases of the junction left unmatched. Germline CDR1 reads MDHEN; CDR2 reads SYDVKM. The PCR was carried out with 60 Vbeta primers and 13 Jbeta primers. Assay: immunoSEQ multiplex PCR; the TCRdb copy retains only in-frame clones and omits some. Here the sample spans about 190,000 clones, about 77% being singletons. The sequencing input was PBMCs. J is TRBJ1-2 and V is TRBV28; 9 bases line up with TRBD1. This clonotype was sampled from a woman under 40 in good health and CMV-seropositive. CDR3 sequence reads: CASGQGYGYTF. Here the CDR3 DNA reads TGTGCCAGCGGACAGGGGTATGGCTACACCTTC.